The text below deals with one TCR beta chain. What it recognizes is unknown. A 5'RACE reaction primed in the constant segment made cDNA libraries of TCR alpha and TCR beta, and these carried sample barcodes and UMIs. In TCRdb, the 5' RACE reads were re-called with MiXCR into one record per CDR3 protein. The sample lists hundreds of thousands of distinct CDR3 sequences, 20% to 25% occurring once. This sample is drawn from a study of T-cell memory formation after mild COVID-19. Trimming removed 5 bases at V and 2 bases at J, with 13 bases between. This CDR3 is 14 amino acids long. Overall study findings and caveats: Some clones that responded turned up in pre-infection memory, which suggests that cross-reactive memory joined in. CD4/CD8 balance characterized clones contracting day 15 to 85, and CD4+ skew characterized later expanders.

The TCR sequence derives from an adult woman who had mild COVID-19 (a few samples of this study predate the infection). Cell type and time point are not known. Source material: PBMCs or a T cell subset sorted from them (not recorded which). J is TRBJ2-7 and V is TRBV12-3 or TRBV12-4, with D perhaps matching TRBD1 (5 bases). The CDR3 is CASSQRTSPYEQYF. For the CDR3, the DNA is TGTGCCAGCAGTCAACGGACATCTCCCTACGAGCAGTACTTC.